One T cell receptor (beta chain) is described in this entry. One junction end does not reproduce the germline sequence, and a read error may be involved. Via MiXCR, TCRdb re-called the 5' RACE reads, giving one row per CDR3 protein. The data hold 40,000 to 50,000 distinct CDR3 sequences, with 5% to 7% observed a single time. This specimen comes from a study of T cells after yellow fever vaccination. CDR3 length: 15 amino acids. Germline V gene sequence: CDR1 LGHDT, CDR2 YNNKEL (reference sequence). Whole-study results and caveats: Researchers cautioned that FACS-sorted repertoires could harbor abundant clonotypes contaminating from the bulk population. There was a small share of clonotypes that showed up in both the CD4 and CD8 compartments.

This chain connects TRBV3-1 to TRBJ2-1; 11 nucleotides agree with TRBD1. The sequence derives from a man in his thirties or forties who received the YFV17D yellow fever vaccine. The sample consisted of PBMCs, either bulk or a sorted T-cell subset (CD4+, CD8+, memory, or dextramer-sorted; not recorded which), taken 45 days after the yellow fever booster vaccination. CDR3 sequence: CACSPSGQGANEQFF. CDR3 DNA: TGTGCCTGCAGCCCGAGTGGACAGGGGGCGAATGAGCAGTTCTTC.